Shown below are 15 T cell receptor beta chains from a single sample sequenced in a study of cytomegalovirus exposure and HLA in healthy donors. Produced via immunoSEQ multiplex PCR; TCRdb's table is partial and in-frame only. In the table there are about 140,000 clones, about 90% of which are singletons. The sequencing input was PBMCs. These TCRs come from a woman between 18 and 29 years old in good health and CMV-seropositive.

The gene calls are TRBV7-2 and TRBJ2-7, with 13 bases aligning to TRBD2. The ends lost 5 bases at V and 6 bases at J; junction bases unmatched: 4. The CDR3 covers 14 residues. Germline loops: CDR1 SGHTA, CDR2 FQGNSA. The CDR3 loop reads CASSLTSGRAEQYF. DNA for the CDR3: TGTGCCAGCAGCCTAACTAGCGGGAGGGCCGAGCAGTACTTC.

The chain links TRBV29-1 to TRBJ1-2; 9 nucleotides agree with TRBD1. The trim removed 7 bases at V and 6 bases at J, leaving 9 bases unmatched. The germline CDR1 and CDR2 sequences are SQVTM and ANQGSEA. The CDR3 length is 13 residues. The CDR3 DNA reads TGCAGCGCTGACCCGGGACAGGGACATGGCTACACCTTC. It yields the protein CSADPGQGHGYTF.

This chain links TRBV2 with TRBJ2-7; no clear D gene. The CDR3 consists of 12 residues. Trimming shortened V by 6 bases and J by 4 bases, and 10 bases separated the two germline ends. CDR1 and CDR2 from the germline V gene are SNHLY and FYNNEI. CDR3 amino acids: CASRAVGYEQYF. The CDR3 nucleotides are TGTGCCAGCAGGGCGGTTGGGTACGAGCAGTACTTC.

This rearrangement joins TRBV7-9 to TRBJ2-1; TRBD2 agrees at 9 bases. The CDR3 is 17 amino acids. Looked up from germline, CDR1 is SEHNR and CDR2 is FQNEAQ (reference sequence). Trimming at V came to 0 bases and at J to 5 bases, leaving 8 bases not matched to a gene. The CDR3 region is CASSLARLAGRDNEQFF. Written as DNA, the CDR3 is TGTGCCAGCAGCTTAGCGAGGCTAGCGGGGAGGGACAATGAGCAGTTCTTC.

V is TRBV5-6 and J is TRBJ2-5; D is perhaps TRBD2 (6 bases). Germline assignment: CDR1 SGHDT and CDR2 YYEEEE. The CDR3 has 12 residues. The V end lost 7 bases, the J end lost 5 bases, and 12 bases lay between the germline ends. The CDR3 coding sequence is TGTGCCAGCGTCGCGAGCGGGGAGACCCAGTACTTC. Its protein is CASVASGETQYF.

V and J are TRBV19 and TRBJ2-3, with D possibly TRBD2 on 6 matching bases. Germline CDR1 reads LNHDA; CDR2 reads SQIVND (reference sequence). This CDR3 comprises 13 residues. Trimming removed 5 bases at V and 14 bases at J, with 20 bases between. The CDR3 reads CASSPTGTGSTYF. The CDR3 DNA reads TGTGCCAGTAGTCCCACCGGGACTGGAAGTACGTATTTT.

This chain connects TRBV4-1 to TRBJ2-1; D is ambiguous. This CDR3 comprises 12 residues. Between the trimmed V and J ends, which lost 1 base and 12 bases, there was a span of 10 bases. Germline V gene data show CDR1 as MGHRA and CDR2 as YSYEKL. The CDR3 region has the DNA TGCGCCAGCAGCCAAGTAACTGTACGGCAGTTCTTC. It yields the protein CASSQVTVRQFF.

CDR3 sequence reads: CASSFQNTEAFF. In DNA, the CDR3 is TGCGCCAGCAGCTTCCAGAACACTGAAGCTTTCTTT. This sequence joins TRBV5-1 and TRBJ1-1; D is ambiguous. Germline values: CDR1 SGHRS, CDR2 YFSETQ. The CDR3 length is 12 residues. Trimming removed 2 bases from V and 1 base from J, with 3 bases in between.

V is TRBV6-5 and J is TRBJ2-2, with 8 bases fitting TRBD1. Germline CDR1 is MNHEY and CDR2 is SVGAGI. Trimming cost V 2 bases and J 6 bases; bases outside gene matches: 5. CDR3 size: 15 residues. The CDR3 DNA sequence: TGTGCCAGCAGTTACAGTCAGGGGGCGGCCGGGGAGCTGTTTTTT. This gives the protein CASSYSQGAAGELFF.

This clone occurred a few times. The chain couples TRBV11-2 to TRBJ2-3; the D gene is possibly TRBD2 (7 bases). V lost 1 base and J lost 4, with 15 bases in between. The CDR3 is 16 amino acids. Germline loops: CDR1 SGHAT, CDR2 FQNNGV. Written as DNA, the CDR3 is TGTGCCAGCAGCTTAGTTACGCGGGGGCGTCCAGATACGCAGTATTTT. It yields the protein CASSLVTRGRPDTQYF.

This chain links TRBV27 with TRBJ2-2; weak D call: TRBD2 (6 bases). The ends were cut back, 8 bases at V and 7 bases at J, with 20 bases in the middle. The length of the CDR3 is 15 residues. CDR1 is MNHEY and CDR2 is SMNVEV in the germline V gene (reference sequence). The CDR3 here is CASRRAGRVHGELFF. CDR3 coding DNA: TGTGCCAGCCGACGTGCGGGAAGGGTACACGGGGAGCTGTTTTTT.

The J gene is TRBJ1-1, the V gene TRBV4-2; TRBD1 matches at 8 bases. The germline CDR1 and CDR2 sequences are LGHNA and YNFKEQ. J was trimmed by 4 bases and V by 8 bases; bases with no gene match: 9. The CDR3 runs to 14 residues. The CDR3 sequence: CASARYRGTTEAFF. Here the CDR3 DNA reads TGTGCCAGCGCGAGATACAGGGGGACCACTGAAGCTTTCTTT.

Only one count was recorded for this clone. The chain is built from TRBV5-1 and TRBJ2-1; 10 bases agree with TRBD2. Trimming cost V 2 bases and J 0 bases; bases outside gene matches: 8. The CDR3 runs to 18 residues. CDR1 and CDR2 (germline): SGHRS, YFSETQ. Here the CDR3 DNA reads TGCGCCAGCAGCTTATCTAGCGGGGGCTTTAGCTCCTACAATGAGCAGTTCTTC. Translating it yields CASSLSSGGFSSYNEQFF.

The chain is built from TRBV6-1 and TRBJ1-2, with D perhaps TRBD1 (5 bases). CDR1 is MNHNS and CDR2 is SASEGT in the germline V gene. Trimming cost V 6 bases and J 4 bases, with 15 bases left between them. This CDR3 is 14 amino acids long. The CDR3, as DNA: TGTGCCAGCAGCGCACTAACAGGCGGCTATGGCTACACCTTC. Its translation: CASSALTGGYGYTF.

The chain has TRBV7-6 and TRBJ2-5, with a tentative D call TRBD2 (5 bases). The V gene's germline CDR1 is SGHVS and CDR2 FNYEAQ. V was clipped by 1 base and J by 2 bases, with 11 bases between them. The CDR3 extends over 15 amino acids. CDR3 nucleotides: TGTGCCAGCAGCTTAGACACGGGGATACAAGAGACCCAGTACTTC. Translating gives CASSLDTGIQETQYF.